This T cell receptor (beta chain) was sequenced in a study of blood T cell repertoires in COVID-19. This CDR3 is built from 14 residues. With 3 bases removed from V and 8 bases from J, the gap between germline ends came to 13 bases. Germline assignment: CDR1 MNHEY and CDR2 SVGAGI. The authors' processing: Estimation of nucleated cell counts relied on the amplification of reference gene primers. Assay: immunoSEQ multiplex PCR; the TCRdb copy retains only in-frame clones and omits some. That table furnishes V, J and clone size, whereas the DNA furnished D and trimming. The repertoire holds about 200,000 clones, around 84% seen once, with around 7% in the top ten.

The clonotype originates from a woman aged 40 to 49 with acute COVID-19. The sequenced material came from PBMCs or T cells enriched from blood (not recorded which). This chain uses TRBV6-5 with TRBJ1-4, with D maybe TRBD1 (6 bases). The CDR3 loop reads CASSYVGGSEKLFF. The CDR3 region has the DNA TGTGCCAGCAGTTATGTAGGGGGTAGCGAAAAACTGTTTTTT.